The clone carrying this T cell receptor beta chain was recorded at least ten times. The antigen remains unidentified. This specimen comes from a study of T cells after yellow fever vaccination. Overall study results and limits: The CD4 and CD8 compartments had a small share of their clonotypes in common. Most clones from primary vaccination were detected again post-booster (roughly 96% CD4, around 90% CD8).

Germline V gene sequence: CDR1 MRHNA, CDR2 SNTAGT. Trimming removed 6 bases from V and 6 bases from J; junction bases left unmatched: 5. This CDR3 is 15 amino acids long. MiXCR, run by TCRdb on the 5' RACE reads, gives a single entry per CDR3 protein. The profile shows over 110,000 distinct CDR3 sequences, about 8% of them singletons. This material consisted of CD4+ T cells sorted from PBMCs, taken 5 days after the yellow fever booster vaccination. The chain combines TRBV6-4 with TRBJ2-1; 13 nucleotides line up with TRBD2. This clonotype originated in a man aged 25-40 years who received the YFV17D yellow fever vaccine. This CDR3 is CASSETSGRLNEQFF. The CDR3 DNA reads as TGTGCCAGCAGCGAGACTAGCGGGAGGCTCAATGAGCAGTTCTTC.